The rows below give T cell receptor beta chains drawn from one sample of a study of blood T cells in healthy people across ages. MiXCR, applied by TCRdb to the 5' RACE reads, yields one record per CDR3 protein. The sample has around 1,000,000 distinct CDR3 sequences, approximately 26% seen once; the top ten hold around 0.75%. The sample also formed part of further work on T cells of mothers and their children.

Input material: blood. These receptors originate from a girl aged 2-10 years in good health. The CDR3 runs from the conserved cysteine through the conserved F or W. A D gene is named only where the DNA matches it firmly. For some rows the clone size is stated as once, few or many, or as a class when expanded; others skip it.

clone_size: few; j_call: TRBJ1-2; d_call: NA; v_call: TRBV20-1; cdr3_aa: CSASFPGSEHGYTF; cdr3_nt: TGCAGTGCTAGTTTTCCCGGGTCAGAACATGGCTACACCTTC
clone_size: NA; j_call: TRBJ1-4; d_call: TRBD1; v_call: TRBV4-1; cdr3_aa: CASSQDTTGGEKLFF; cdr3_nt: TGCGCCAGCAGCCAAGATACGACAGGGGGTGAAAAACTGTTTTTT
clone_size: once; j_call: TRBJ1-3; d_call: NA; v_call: TRBV4-1; cdr3_aa: CASEDLPSSGNTIYF; cdr3_nt: TGCGCCAGCGAAGACTTACCTTCCTCTGGAAACACCATATATTTT
clone_size: NA; j_call: TRBJ1-5; d_call: NA; v_call: TRBV29-1; cdr3_aa: CSVGAGNQPQHF; cdr3_nt: TGCAGCGTCGGGGCAGGCAATCAGCCCCAGCATTTT
clone_size: NA; j_call: TRBJ1-1; d_call: NA; v_call: TRBV6-6; cdr3_aa: CASSYGARAEAFF; cdr3_nt: TGTGCCAGCAGTTACGGGGCGAGGGCTGAAGCTTTCTTT
clone_size: few; j_call: TRBJ2-1; d_call: NA; v_call: TRBV9; cdr3_aa: CASGAGPSYNEQFF; cdr3_nt: TGTGCCAGCGGCGCGGGACCTTCCTACAATGAGCAGTTCTTC
clone_size: many; j_call: TRBJ2-7; d_call: TRBD2; v_call: TRBV7-2; cdr3_aa: CASSLEGGAYEQYF; cdr3_nt: TGTGCCAGCAGCTTGGAGGGAGGGGCATACGAGCAGTACTTC
clone_size: NA; j_call: TRBJ2-7; d_call: NA; v_call: TRBV28; cdr3_aa: CASSYRRFPYEQYF; cdr3_nt: TGTGCCAGCAGTTACCGGCGGTTTCCCTACGAGCAGTACTTC
clone_size: NA; j_call: TRBJ1-2; d_call: NA; v_call: TRBV12-3/TRBV12-4; cdr3_aa: CASSLKMNYGYTF; cdr3_nt: TGTGCCAGCAGTTTAAAGATGAACTATGGCTACACCTTC
clone_size: few; j_call: TRBJ2-5; d_call: NA; v_call: TRBV11-2; cdr3_aa: CASSLDRDNLYQETQYF; cdr3_nt: TGTGCCAGCAGCTTAGATCGGGACAACCTGTACCAAGAGACCCAGTACTTC
clone_size: NA; j_call: TRBJ2-5; d_call: TRBD2; v_call: TRBV20-1; cdr3_aa: CSARESGSPEETQYF; cdr3_nt: TGCAGTGCTAGAGAAAGCGGGAGCCCTGAAGAGACCCAGTACTTC
clone_size: NA; j_call: TRBJ1-3; d_call: NA; v_call: TRBV7-9; cdr3_aa: CAGSPISGNTIYF; cdr3_nt: TGTGCCGGAAGTCCGATATCTGGAAACACCATATATTTT
clone_size: few; j_call: TRBJ2-1; d_call: TRBD1; v_call: TRBV29-1; cdr3_aa: CSVRGLDEQFF; cdr3_nt: TGCAGCGTAAGGGGGCTGGATGAGCAGTTCTTC
clone_size: few; j_call: TRBJ2-7; d_call: TRBD2; v_call: TRBV5-1; cdr3_aa: CASSIRGSELPYEQYF; cdr3_nt: TGCGCCAGCAGCATACGCGGGAGCGAACTTCCCTACGAGCAGTACTTC
clone_size: few; j_call: TRBJ2-2; d_call: NA; v_call: TRBV6-4; cdr3_aa: CATRMPGELFF; cdr3_nt: TGTGCCACCAGGATGCCCGGGGAGCTGTTTTTT
clone_size: NA; j_call: TRBJ1-2; d_call: NA; v_call: TRBV6-2/TRBV6-3; cdr3_aa: CASNSPRGALDGYTF; cdr3_nt: TGTGCCAGCAACTCCCCCCGAGGGGCGCTAGATGGCTACACCTTC
clone_size: NA; j_call: TRBJ2-1; d_call: NA; v_call: TRBV7-2; cdr3_aa: CASSPRGGPDEQFF; cdr3_nt: TGTGCCAGCAGCCCAAGGGGGGGCCCGGATGAGCAGTTCTTC
clone_size: NA; j_call: TRBJ2-7; d_call: NA; v_call: TRBV15; cdr3_aa: CATSRAAPYEQYF; cdr3_nt: TGTGCCACCAGCAGAGCTGCCCCCTACGAGCAGTACTTC
clone_size: few; j_call: TRBJ2-2; d_call: NA; v_call: TRBV4-2; cdr3_aa: CASSPRAQVAGELFF; cdr3_nt: TGTGCCAGCAGCCCGCGGGCCCAGGTCGCCGGGGAGCTGTTTTTT
clone_size: few; j_call: TRBJ1-4; d_call: NA; v_call: TRBV11-3; cdr3_aa: CASSLFFGQRSGKKLFF; cdr3_nt: TGTGCCAGCAGCTTATTTTTCGGACAACGATCGGGGAAAAAACTGTTTTTT
clone_size: few; j_call: TRBJ2-3; d_call: NA; v_call: TRBV28; cdr3_aa: CASRPIPGYTDTQYF; cdr3_nt: TGTGCCAGCAGACCAATACCGGGATACACAGATACGCAGTATTTT
clone_size: NA; j_call: TRBJ2-5; d_call: TRBD2; v_call: TRBV12-3/TRBV12-4; cdr3_aa: CASSFWMASGGNQETQYF; cdr3_nt: TGTGCCAGCAGTTTTTGGATGGCTAGCGGGGGAAACCAAGAGACCCAGTACTTC
clone_size: NA; j_call: TRBJ2-5; d_call: TRBD2; v_call: TRBV11-2; cdr3_aa: CASSPTVVIAGRSQETQYF; cdr3_nt: TGTGCCAGCAGCCCTACCGTTGTCATAGCGGGGCGCTCCCAAGAGACCCAGTACTTC
clone_size: few; j_call: TRBJ2-7; d_call: NA; v_call: TRBV29-1; cdr3_aa: CSVNTGAGSYEQYF; cdr3_nt: TGCAGCGTTAATACTGGGGCGGGCTCCTACGAGCAGTACTTC
clone_size: NA; j_call: TRBJ2-3; d_call: TRBD2; v_call: TRBV7-9; cdr3_aa: CASSIPPSGDLHTQYF; cdr3_nt: TGTGCCAGCAGCATTCCCCCTAGCGGAGACCTCCATACGCAGTATTTT
clone_size: NA; j_call: TRBJ2-5; d_call: NA; v_call: TRBV28; cdr3_aa: CASSAPALKETQHF; cdr3_nt: TGTGCCAGCAGTGCCCCCGCCCTGAAAGAGACCCAGCACTTC
clone_size: NA; j_call: TRBJ2-5; d_call: TRBD2; v_call: TRBV6-6; cdr3_aa: CASSITSGSNREYF; cdr3_nt: TGTGCCAGCTCGATTACTAGCGGGAGTAATCGTGAGTACTTC
clone_size: few; j_call: TRBJ1-1; d_call: TRBD1; v_call: TRBV4-1; cdr3_aa: CASSLWQGGGTEAFF; cdr3_nt: TGCGCCAGCAGCCTATGGCAGGGGGGCGGTACTGAAGCTTTCTTT
clone_size: many; j_call: TRBJ1-6; d_call: NA; v_call: TRBV7-2; cdr3_aa: CASSSTVAVLFYNSPLHF; cdr3_nt: TGTGCCAGCAGTTCAACTGTTGCAGTCCTCTTTTATAATTCACCCCTCCACTTT
clone_size: NA; j_call: TRBJ2-3; d_call: TRBD1; v_call: TRBV6-5; cdr3_aa: CASSTGTASTDTQYF; cdr3_nt: TGTGCCAGCAGCACCGGGACAGCTAGCACAGATACGCAGTATTTT
clone_size: NA; j_call: TRBJ2-3; d_call: TRBD2; v_call: TRBV29-1; cdr3_aa: CSVEDRRGGTDTQYF; cdr3_nt: TGCAGCGTTGAAGATAGGCGGGGAGGGACAGATACGCAGTATTTT
clone_size: few; j_call: TRBJ2-7; d_call: TRBD1; v_call: TRBV5-1; cdr3_aa: CASSSRTGSNEEQYF; cdr3_nt: TGCGCCAGCAGCTCACGGACAGGGTCGAATGAGGAGCAGTACTTC
clone_size: NA; j_call: TRBJ1-1; d_call: NA; v_call: TRBV5-1; cdr3_aa: CASSLGPYTEAFF; cdr3_nt: TGCGCCAGCAGCTTGGGACCTTACACTGAAGCTTTCTTT
clone_size: NA; j_call: TRBJ2-3; d_call: NA; v_call: TRBV29-1; cdr3_aa: CSVARAASTDTQYF; cdr3_nt: TGCAGCGTTGCTCGAGCGGCTAGCACAGATACGCAGTATTTT
clone_size: NA; j_call: TRBJ2-5; d_call: TRBD1; v_call: TRBV25-1; cdr3_aa: CASSEYFGGQGVPKQYF; cdr3_nt: TGTGCCAGCAGTGAATATTTTGGAGGACAGGGGGTCCCGAAGCAGTACTTC
clone_size: NA; j_call: TRBJ2-1; d_call: NA; v_call: TRBV2; cdr3_aa: CASTQGGPEQFF; cdr3_nt: TGTGCCAGCACTCAGGGGGGACCCGAGCAGTTCTTC
clone_size: NA; j_call: TRBJ2-5; d_call: NA; v_call: TRBV4-1; cdr3_aa: CASSQLGAEETQYF; cdr3_nt: TGCGCCAGCAGCCAACTGGGGGCAGAAGAGACCCAGTACTTC
clone_size: NA; j_call: TRBJ1-1; d_call: NA; v_call: TRBV3-1; cdr3_aa: CASSRFEEGEAFF; cdr3_nt: TGTGCCAGCAGCCGATTCGAGGAGGGTGAAGCTTTCTTT
clone_size: few; j_call: TRBJ2-1; d_call: NA; v_call: TRBV29-1; cdr3_aa: CSVEAQTNEQFF; cdr3_nt: TGCAGCGTTGAAGCGCAGACCAATGAGCAGTTCTTC
clone_size: few; j_call: TRBJ2-4; d_call: TRBD2; v_call: TRBV20-1; cdr3_aa: CSATLAGGYIQYF; cdr3_nt: TGCAGTGCCACACTAGCGGGGGGATACATTCAGTACTTC
clone_size: few; j_call: TRBJ2-4; d_call: NA; v_call: TRBV14; cdr3_aa: CASSQDLQGTKGAKNIQYF; cdr3_nt: TGTGCCAGCAGCCAAGATCTTCAGGGGACCAAGGGAGCCAAAAACATTCAGTACTTC
clone_size: NA; j_call: TRBJ1-6; d_call: NA; v_call: TRBV9; cdr3_aa: CASSVDRTDHSPLHF; cdr3_nt: TGTGCCAGCAGCGTAGACCGGACGGACCATTCACCCCTCCACTTT
clone_size: NA; j_call: TRBJ1-2; d_call: NA; v_call: TRBV3-1; cdr3_aa: CASSPPLGLANYGYTF; cdr3_nt: TGTGCCAGCAGCCCACCCCTGGGGTTAGCTAACTATGGCTACACCTTC
clone_size: few; j_call: TRBJ2-1; d_call: TRBD2; v_call: TRBV24-1; cdr3_aa: CATSDPGGYEQFF; cdr3_nt: TGTGCCACCAGTGATCCCGGGGGGTATGAGCAGTTCTTC
clone_size: few; j_call: TRBJ1-5; d_call: NA; v_call: TRBV6-4; cdr3_aa: CASSEFGGRDYQPQHF; cdr3_nt: TGTGCCAGCAGTGAATTTGGGGGCAGGGACTATCAGCCCCAGCATTTT
clone_size: NA; j_call: TRBJ2-1; d_call: NA; v_call: TRBV6-6; cdr3_aa: CASSYSSLKQFF; cdr3_nt: TGTGCCAGCAGTTACAGTTCATTAAAGCAGTTCTTC
clone_size: NA; j_call: TRBJ1-1; d_call: NA; v_call: TRBV4-1; cdr3_aa: CASSLDPGSFGEAFF; cdr3_nt: TGCGCCAGCAGCCTCGACCCGGGTAGTTTCGGTGAAGCTTTCTTT
clone_size: few; j_call: TRBJ2-2; d_call: NA; v_call: TRBV29-1; cdr3_aa: CSVVWSPTGELFF; cdr3_nt: TGCAGCGTTGTGTGGTCTCCCACCGGGGAGCTGTTTTTT
clone_size: NA; j_call: TRBJ1-1; d_call: TRBD1; v_call: TRBV29-1; cdr3_aa: CSVGPQGVRGNTEAFF; cdr3_nt: TGCAGCGTTGGACCACAGGGGGTAAGAGGGAACACTGAAGCTTTCTTT
clone_size: few; j_call: TRBJ2-2; d_call: NA; v_call: TRBV5-1; cdr3_aa: CASSLLGAIPRTGELFF; cdr3_nt: TGCGCCAGCAGCTTACTGGGGGCCATTCCACGCACCGGGGAGCTGTTTTTT
clone_size: NA; j_call: TRBJ1-6; d_call: NA; v_call: TRBV5-8; cdr3_aa: CASSLIPGSSPLHF; cdr3_nt: TGTGCCAGCAGCTTGATCCCGGGGAGTTCACCCCTCCACTTT
clone_size: few; j_call: TRBJ2-5; d_call: NA; v_call: TRBV20-1; cdr3_aa: CSAILQQTQYF; cdr3_nt: TGCAGTGCGATACTTCAACAGACCCAGTACTTC
clone_size: NA; j_call: TRBJ2-2; d_call: NA; v_call: TRBV6-2/TRBV6-3; cdr3_aa: CASVEGNRVNTGELFF; cdr3_nt: TGTGCCAGCGTGGAGGGGAACAGGGTTAACACCGGGGAGCTGTTTTTT
clone_size: NA; j_call: TRBJ2-7; d_call: TRBD2; v_call: TRBV20-1; cdr3_aa: CSARPTETSGRAYEQYF; cdr3_nt: TGCAGTGCTAGACCCACCGAGACTAGCGGGAGGGCCTACGAGCAGTACTTC
clone_size: few; j_call: TRBJ1-2; d_call: NA; v_call: TRBV29-1; cdr3_aa: CSVGTAYNYGYTF; cdr3_nt: TGCAGCGTTGGTACGGCCTATAACTATGGCTACACCTTC
clone_size: few; j_call: TRBJ2-5; d_call: TRBD1; v_call: TRBV2; cdr3_aa: CASSVSPGQGKETQYF; cdr3_nt: TGTGCCAGCAGTGTGTCCCCTGGACAGGGAAAAGAGACCCAGTACTTC
clone_size: few; j_call: TRBJ2-7; d_call: NA; v_call: TRBV5-6; cdr3_aa: CASSLLRRAPYEQYF; cdr3_nt: TGTGCCAGCAGCTTGCTCAGACGGGCCCCCTACGAGCAGTACTTC
clone_size: NA; j_call: TRBJ1-1; d_call: NA; v_call: TRBV7-2; cdr3_aa: CASSLAAPYTEAFF; cdr3_nt: TGTGCCAGCAGCTTAGCAGCCCCGTACACTGAAGCTTTCTTT